This is a list of T cell receptor beta chains from one sample in a study of blood T cell repertoires in COVID-19. Using immunoSEQ multiplex PCR, the repertoire was profiled, and TCRdb retains in-frame clones only, with some absent. Of about 280,000 clones listed, about 89% are singletons. The sample comprised peripheral blood. The receptors here all came from a man between 35 and 55 years old with active or convalescent COVID-19. The CDR3 runs from the conserved cysteine through the conserved F or W. A D gene is named only where the DNA matches it firmly. Rows give clone size only sometimes, using once, few, many, or a class for an expanded clone.

V gene	J gene	D gene	clone size	CDR3 protein	CDR3 DNA
TRBV2	TRBJ2-1	TRBD1	.	CASSGGTGGINEQFF	TGTGCCAGCAGTGGGGGGACAGGGGGTATTAATGAGCAGTTCTTC
TRBV2	TRBJ1-1	.	.	CASRTRVGTEAFF	TGTGCCAGCAGAACCAGGGTAGGGACTGAAGCTTTCTTT
TRBV10-1	TRBJ1-6	TRBD1	.	CASSDTRQGTEPNSPLHF	TGCGCCAGCAGTGACACCAGACAGGGTACCGAGCCGAATTCACCCCTCCACTTT
TRBV5-1	TRBJ2-5	TRBD2	once	CASGGGGALETQYF	TGCGCCAGCGGGGGCGGGGGGGCCTTAGAGACCCAGTACTTC
TRBV5-1	TRBJ1-2	.	.	CASSVDTPSKLHGYTF	TGCGCCAGCAGCGTGGACACCCCGTCGAAACTACATGGCTACACCTTC
TRBV29-1	TRBJ1-1	.	.	CSVPGNTEAFF	TGCAGCGTCCCCGGGAACACTGAAGCTTTCTTT
TRBV7-6	TRBJ2-1	.	.	CASSLDRWRFF	TGTGCCAGCAGCTTAGACCGCTGGAGGTTCTTC
TRBV5-1	TRBJ1-2	.	.	CASSRGAANYGYTF	TGCGCCAGCAGCCGCGGGGCAGCTAACTATGGCTACACCTTC
TRBV30	TRBJ1-1	.	few	CAWSPKLGGIKPQAFF	TGTGCCTGGAGCCCTAAATTAGGGGGTATAAAGCCCCAAGCTTTCTTT
TRBV5-4	TRBJ2-7	.	.	CASSYRDTYEQYF	TGTGCCAGCAGCTACAGGGATACCTACGAGCAGTACTTC
TRBV6-5	TRBJ2-3	.	.	CASRRADFTDTQYF	TGTGCCAGCAGGAGGGCGGACTTCACAGATACGCAGTATTTT
TRBV19	TRBJ1-5	.	.	CASNPLRGDSNQPQHF	TGTGCCAGTAACCCCTTACGGGGTGATAGCAATCAGCCCCAGCATTTT
TRBV5-1	TRBJ1-1	.	.	CASSPGQKVNSMNTEAFF	TGCGCCAGCAGCCCCGGACAGAAAGTAAACTCAATGAACACTGAAGCTTTCTTT
TRBV2	TRBJ1-4	.	.	CASSEDSREKLFF	TGTGCCAGCAGTGAAGACAGCAGAGAAAAACTGTTTTTT
TRBV7-9	TRBJ2-1	TRBD2	.	CASSLPGGLAGDNEQFF	TGTGCCAGCAGCTTACCCGGCGGACTAGCGGGGGACAATGAGCAGTTCTTC
TRBV2	TRBJ2-7	TRBD1	.	CASSVGTGEYF	TGTGCCAGCAGCGTCGGGACAGGGGAGTACTTC
TRBV29-1	TRBJ1-1	TRBD1	.	CSFSTGTNTEAFF	TGCAGCTTCTCGACAGGGACGAACACTGAAGCTTTCTTT
TRBV6-5	TRBJ1-1	.	once	CASSPPRRSTEAFF	TGTGCCAGCAGTCCCCCCAGGCGAAGCACTGAAGCTTTCTTT
TRBV18	TRBJ1-2	.	.	CASSPLAGANYGYTF	TGTGCCAGCTCACCATTAGCCGGAGCTAACTATGGCTACACCTTC
TRBV9	TRBJ1-2	.	.	CASSPRSNYGYTF	TGTGCCAGCAGCCCACGGTCCAACTATGGCTACACCTTC
TRBV7-2	TRBJ2-3	TRBD2	.	CASSLGLAGGRNTQYF	TGTGCCAGCAGCTTAGGACTGGCGGGGGGGCGAAATACGCAGTATTTT
TRBV5-1	TRBJ1-1	.	.	CASSLTVQGNTEAFF	TGCGCCAGCAGCTTGACCGTACAGGGTAACACTGAAGCTTTCTTT
TRBV7-3	TRBJ1-3	TRBD1	.	CASSGKTGEAGNTIYF	TGTGCCAGCAGCGGGAAGACAGGGGAGGCTGGAAACACCATATATTTT
TRBV4-1	TRBJ2-1	TRBD2	.	CASSQERLSGGADEQFF	TGCGCCAGCAGCCAAGAACGGCTGAGCGGGGGGGCTGATGAGCAGTTCTTC
TRBV3-1/TRBV3-2	TRBJ1-1	TRBD1	few	CASSQYPSGQGANTEAFF	TGTGCCAGCAGCCAATACCCTTCAGGGCAGGGGGCGAACACTGAAGCTTTCTTT
TRBV14	TRBJ2-3	TRBD2	.	CASSQDLAGDPTDTQYF	TGTGCCAGCAGCCAAGACCTTGCGGGAGACCCCACAGATACGCAGTATTTT
TRBV9	TRBJ2-6	.	.	CASSLRRGPGANVLTF	TGTGCCAGCAGCCTCCGCCGCGGGCCCGGGGCCAACGTCCTGACTTTC
TRBV24-1	TRBJ1-2	.	.	CATRPGENYGYTF	TGTGCCACCAGACCCGGGGAGAACTATGGCTACACCTTC
TRBV7-9	TRBJ1-1	TRBD1	.	CASSPTGRPTEAFF	TGTGCCAGCAGCCCGACAGGGCGGCCCACTGAAGCTTTCTTT
TRBV11-2	TRBJ1-2	TRBD1	.	CASSLGGQGARGYTF	TGTGCCAGCAGCTTAGGGGGACAGGGGGCGAGAGGCTACACCTTC
TRBV11-1	TRBJ1-1	.	.	CASSPVQGNTEAFF	TGTGCCAGCAGCCCCGTACAGGGGAACACTGAAGCTTTCTTT
TRBV2	TRBJ2-3	.	.	CASIGLAGTDTQYF	TGTGCCAGCATAGGACTCGCGGGCACAGATACGCAGTATTTT
TRBV30	TRBJ1-6	.	few	CAWSVAGLNSPLHF	TGTGCCTGGAGCGTCGCAGGCCTGAATTCACCCCTCCACTTT
TRBV5-1	TRBJ2-7	.	.	CASSPRGVGASYEQYF	TGCGCCAGCAGCCCCCGGGGGGTGGGGGCCTCCTACGAGCAGTACTTC
TRBV12-3/TRBV12-4	TRBJ2-7	.	.	CASSSGYEQYF	TGTGCCAGCAGTTCCGGCTACGAGCAGTACTTC
TRBV6-1	TRBJ2-7	TRBD2	.	CASSETSGLYEQYF	TGTGCCAGCAGTGAGACTAGCGGTCTCTACGAGCAGTACTTC
TRBV28	TRBJ1-5	.	.	CASNKNDKNQPQHF	TGTGCCAGCAACAAAAATGACAAGAATCAGCCCCAGCATTTT
TRBV29-1	TRBJ2-3	TRBD1	.	CSVDGTGTDTQYF	TGCAGCGTTGATGGGACAGGGACAGATACGCAGTATTTT
TRBV5-4	TRBJ2-3	.	.	CASSPAGRPGDTQYF	TGTGCCAGCAGCCCCGCGGGACGCCCGGGGGATACGCAGTATTTT
TRBV11-3	TRBJ2-2	.	.	CASSLSPAVGELFF	TGTGCCAGCAGCTTAAGCCCTGCCGTCGGGGAGCTGTTTTTT
TRBV5-6	TRBJ2-2	.	.	CASSFSGSGELFF	TGTGCCAGCAGCTTTTCAGGATCCGGGGAGCTGTTTTTT
TRBV11-2	TRBJ2-1	.	.	CASSLIGVSVHEQFF	TGTGCCAGCAGCTTAATCGGGGTGAGTGTCCATGAGCAGTTCTTC
TRBV3-1/TRBV3-2	TRBJ1-5	.	once	CASSQMPGGNQPQHF	TGTGCCAGCAGCCAAATGCCGGGTGGCAATCAGCCCCAGCATTTT
TRBV19	TRBJ1-2	.	few	CASSRGFGDGGYTF	TGTGCCAGTAGCCGAGGGTTTGGAGACGGTGGCTACACCTTC
TRBV12-2	TRBJ2-1	.	.	CASRVAGLDEQFF	TGTGCAAGTCGTGTAGCGGGCCTTGATGAGCAGTTCTTC
TRBV10-1	TRBJ2-7	.	.	CASSGFRTGSYEQYF	TGCGCCAGCAGTGGGTTCAGGACGGGGTCCTACGAGCAGTACTTC
TRBV7-3	TRBJ2-3	.	.	CASSQSGTATDTQYF	TGTGCCAGCAGCCAGTCGGGAACGGCAACAGATACGCAGTATTTT
TRBV9	TRBJ1-5	.	.	CASSASWGRNQPQHF	TGTGCCAGCAGCGCGAGTTGGGGGCGGAATCAGCCCCAGCATTTT
TRBV5-6	TRBJ2-1	TRBD1	.	CASSCIDRADNNEQFF	TGTGCCAGCAGCTGCATTGACAGGGCCGATAACAATGAGCAGTTCTTC
TRBV2	TRBJ1-4	TRBD1	.	CASSSGTGLEKLFF	TGTGCCAGCAGTTCCGGGACAGGGCTTGAAAAACTGTTTTTT